This T cell receptor (beta chain) is from a study of control samples from healthy donors and cancer patients. Profiled with immunoSEQ multiplex PCR; TCRdb holds only in-frame clones, not every one. The sample lists approximately 170,000 clones; 80% to 95% were seen once. Sequencing was done on a sample of blood. The clonotype originates from a woman aged 25 to 39 in good health.

CDR3 protein: CASSYGGGGEQFF. CDR3 nucleotide sequence: TGTGCCAGCAGTTACGGGGGGGGAGGTGAGCAGTTCTTC. J is TRBJ2-1 and V is TRBV6-5, with 7 bases identical to TRBD2. V lost 2 bases to trimming and J lost 9 bases; unmatched junction nucleotides: 4. Germline assignment: CDR1 MNHEY and CDR2 SVGAGI. The CDR3 covers 13 residues.